This T cell receptor beta chain emerged from a study of T cells after yellow fever vaccination. TCRdb redid the calling of the 5' RACE reads with MiXCR, one entry per CDR3 protein. Of 450,000 to 600,000 distinct CDR3 sequences in the sample, roughly 13% are singletons; the top ten hold over 13%. Germline-derived CDR1 and CDR2 are ENHRY and SYGVKD. The V and J ends lost 7 bases and 0 bases, in that order; junction bases with no gene match: 5. The CDR3 spans 14 residues. This clonotype was picked up a small number of times. The chain has TRBV10-3 and TRBJ2-7; TRBD1 agrees at 8 bases. This receptor was obtained from a man aged 25 to 40 who received the YFV17D yellow fever vaccine. Sample: PBMCs, taken on the day of the yellow fever booster vaccination. DNA of the CDR3: TGTGCCATCAAAACTCAGGGGGCCTCCTACGAGCAGTACTTC. It codes for CAIKTQGASYEQYF.